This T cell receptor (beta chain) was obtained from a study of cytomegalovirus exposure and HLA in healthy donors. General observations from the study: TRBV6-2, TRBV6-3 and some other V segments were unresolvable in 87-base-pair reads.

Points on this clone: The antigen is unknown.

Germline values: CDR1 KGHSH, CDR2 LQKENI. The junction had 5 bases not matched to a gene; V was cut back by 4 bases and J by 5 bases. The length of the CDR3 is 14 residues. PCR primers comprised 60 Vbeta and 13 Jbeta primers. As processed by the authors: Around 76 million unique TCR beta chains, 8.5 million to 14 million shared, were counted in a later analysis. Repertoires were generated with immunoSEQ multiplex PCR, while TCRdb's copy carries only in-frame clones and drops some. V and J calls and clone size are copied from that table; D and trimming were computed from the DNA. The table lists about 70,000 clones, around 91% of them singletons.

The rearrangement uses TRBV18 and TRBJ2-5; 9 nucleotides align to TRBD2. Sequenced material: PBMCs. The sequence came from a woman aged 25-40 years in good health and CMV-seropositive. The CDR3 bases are TGTGCCAGCTCACTAGGGACTAGCTTGGAGACCCAGTACTTC. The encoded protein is CASSLGTSLETQYF.